This T cell receptor beta chain is from a study of regulatory T cells in long-lasting Graves disease. Regarding the study as a whole: Having only a small sample size may have limited accuracy. Newly diagnosed Graves' patients exceeded persistent ones in TCR diversity.

This clonotype has a handful of counts. The antigen is not known. Noted time point: newly diagnosed GD, antithyroid drugs for less than 3 months. PBMC-derived RNA was used for the TCR library. Through Arm-PCR of CDR3 regions and iRepertoire HTBI primers, TCR beta libraries were built. In TCRdb, the multiplex PCR reads were re-called with MiXCR into one record per CDR3 protein. The table records 550,000 to 650,000 distinct CDR3 sequences, about 16% of them present only once. This same sample was also part of a study on T cells in Graves' hyperthyroidism and ophthalmopathy. That paper states: Most thyroid clonotypes that were expanded above 0.001 also turned up in blood.

The material sequenced was peripheral blood mononuclear cells (PBMCs), taken at new diagnosis, from a patient treated with antithyroid drugs. The origin of this receptor is a young man with Graves disease.

The CDR3 DNA reads TGTGCCAGCAGCGGATCTAACTATGGCTACACCTTC. Translating gives CASSGSNYGYTF. The V call is TRBV28, the J call TRBJ1-2; D remains unclear. The CDR3 consists of 12 residues. V shed 6 bases and J shed 0 bases, with 5 bases lying between them. Per the germline V gene, CDR1 is MDHEN and CDR2 is SYDVKM.